This T cell receptor beta chain was identified during a study of T-cell reconstitution after alpha-beta-depleted transplantation in children. Unique molecular identifiers were incorporated into the prepared TCRbeta library. MiXCR, run by TCRdb on the PCR reads, gives a single entry per CDR3 protein. Of about 110,000 distinct CDR3 sequences listed, over 9% were seen once; the top ten hold approximately 7.9%. This clonotype has only a few counts. The germline CDR1 and CDR2 sequences are SQVTM and ANQGSEA. Between the trimmed V and J ends, which lost 4 bases and 4 bases, there was a span of 14 bases. The CDR3 is 14 residues long.

The TCR comes from a human donor who donated a stem cell graft to a child with acute lymphoblastic leukemia. The chain carries TRBV29-1 and TRBJ2-1; D tentatively fits TRBD1 or TRBD2 (5 bases each). Sequencing used PBMCs from the stem cell graft donor, obtained from the stem cell graft. CDR3 DNA: TGCAGCGTTGGTAGGAGGAAGGGGTACAATGAGCAGTTCTTC. This encodes CSVGRRKGYNEQFF.